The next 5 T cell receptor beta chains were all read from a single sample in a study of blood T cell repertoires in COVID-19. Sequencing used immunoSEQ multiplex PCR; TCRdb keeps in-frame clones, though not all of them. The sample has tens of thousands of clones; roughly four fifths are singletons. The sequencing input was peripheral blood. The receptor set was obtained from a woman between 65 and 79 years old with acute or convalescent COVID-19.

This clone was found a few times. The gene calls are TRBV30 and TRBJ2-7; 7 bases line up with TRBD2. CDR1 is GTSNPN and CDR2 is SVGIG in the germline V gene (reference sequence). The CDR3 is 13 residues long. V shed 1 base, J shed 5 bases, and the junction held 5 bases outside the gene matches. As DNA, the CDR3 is TGTGCCTGGAGTGGTGCGGGAGCCAACGAGCAGTACTTC. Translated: CAWSGAGANEQYF.

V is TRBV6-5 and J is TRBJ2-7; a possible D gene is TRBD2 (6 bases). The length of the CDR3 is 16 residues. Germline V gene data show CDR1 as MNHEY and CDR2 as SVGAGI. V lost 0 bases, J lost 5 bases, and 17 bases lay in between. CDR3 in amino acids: CASSYSPTRPLDEQYF. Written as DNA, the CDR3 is TGTGCCAGCAGTTACTCGCCGACTAGACCCCTGGACGAGCAGTACTTC.

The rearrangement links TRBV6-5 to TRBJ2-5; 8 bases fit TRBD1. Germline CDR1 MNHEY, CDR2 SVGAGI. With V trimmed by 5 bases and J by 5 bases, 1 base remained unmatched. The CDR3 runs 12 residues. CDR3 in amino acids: CASSTGGETQYF. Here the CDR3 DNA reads TGTGCCAGCAGTACAGGGGGGGAGACCCAGTACTTC.

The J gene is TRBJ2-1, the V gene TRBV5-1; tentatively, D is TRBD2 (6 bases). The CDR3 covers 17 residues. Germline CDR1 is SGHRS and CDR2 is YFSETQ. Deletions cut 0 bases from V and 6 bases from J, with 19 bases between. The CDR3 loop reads CASSLGTVGRVSNEQFF. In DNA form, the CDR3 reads TGCGCCAGCAGCTTGGGAACGGTCGGGAGAGTAAGCAATGAGCAGTTCTTC.

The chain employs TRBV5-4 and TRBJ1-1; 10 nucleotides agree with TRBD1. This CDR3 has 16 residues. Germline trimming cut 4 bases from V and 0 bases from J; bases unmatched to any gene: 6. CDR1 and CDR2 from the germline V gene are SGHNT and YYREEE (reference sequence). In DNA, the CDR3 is TGTGCCAGCAGCCGGGACAGGGGAGGGATGAACACTGAAGCTTTCTTT. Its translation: CASSRDRGGMNTEAFF.